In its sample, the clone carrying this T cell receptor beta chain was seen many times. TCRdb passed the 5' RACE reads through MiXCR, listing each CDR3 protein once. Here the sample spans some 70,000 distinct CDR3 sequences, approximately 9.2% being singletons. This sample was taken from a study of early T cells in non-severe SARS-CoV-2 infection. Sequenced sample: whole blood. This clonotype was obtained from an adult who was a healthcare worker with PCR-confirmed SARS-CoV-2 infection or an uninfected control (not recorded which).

The CDR3 nucleotides are TGTGCCTGGAACGACAGGGATGGCTACACCTTC. Protein: CAWNDRDGYTF. The chain employs TRBV30 and TRBJ1-2; 7 positions match TRBD1. This CDR3 has 11 residues. V lost 4 bases and J lost 6; bases outside the gene matches: 2. Germline V gives CDR1 GTSNPN, CDR2 SVGIG (reference sequence).